This TCR beta chain was captured by sequencing in a study of cytomegalovirus exposure and HLA in healthy donors. TCRdb keeps only in-frame clones here, not all; method: immunoSEQ multiplex PCR. This table has approximately 140,000 clones, about 88% appearing once. The CDR3 has 13 residues. Looked up from germline, CDR1 is ENHRY and CDR2 is SYGVKD. V lost 0 bases to trimming and J lost 5 bases, with 5 bases between them. Comments on this clone: Its antigen is still unknown.

Points from the study as a whole: The study recorded around 160 TCR beta chains that were cytomegalovirus-associated. TCR clusters originating in the first cohort tended to co-occur in the roughly 130 validation repertoires, according to a later analysis. Specificity of a few CMV-associated chains for CMV antigens was verified in vitro.

This sequence joins TRBV10-3 and TRBJ1-5, with D unclear. The TCR comes from a man aged 18 to 30 in good health and CMV-seropositive. Sequencing was carried out using PBMCs. The CDR3 DNA reads as TGTGCCATCAGTGAGTCTTCAGATCAGCCCCAGCATTTT. Residues: CAISESSDQPQHF.